These 4 T cell receptor beta chains share one sample of origin, sequenced in a study of T cell clones after liver transplantation. Produced via immunoSEQ multiplex PCR; TCRdb's table is partial and in-frame only. This table has nearly 45,000 clones, roughly 86% appearing once. The specimen was CD4+ T cells from blood, collected 24 months after liver transplant. The receptor source for this set is a human patient who received a liver transplant. Some T cells may arise from the graft donor.

V is TRBV2 and J is TRBJ2-2, with D possibly being TRBD1 (6 bases). The V and J ends lost 9 bases and 0 bases respectively, with 14 bases between them. Germline V gene data show CDR1 as SNHLY and CDR2 as FYNNEI. The length of the CDR3 is 15 residues. For the CDR3, the DNA is TGTGCCAGGCGTGGGGGCGGCTCGAACACCGGGGAGCTGTTTTTT. Its translation: CARRGGGSNTGELFF.

This chain uses TRBV18 with TRBJ2-7; D might be TRBD1 (6 bases). From germline, CDR1 is KGHSH and CDR2 LQKENI. This CDR3 comprises 15 residues. The germline V and J ends were trimmed by 3 bases and 4 bases, with 16 bases remaining between them. CDR3 bases: TGTGCCAGCTCACCGCGAACAGGGTCTGCGTACGAGCAGTACTTC. Translated, it gives CASSPRTGSAYEQYF.

J is TRBJ2-1 and V is TRBV19; 7 bases are shared with TRBD2. CDR3 length: 14 amino acids. Germline V gene data show CDR1 as LNHDA and CDR2 as SQIVND (reference sequence). V dropped 1 base and J dropped 9; count of bases not matched to a gene: 6. CDR3 residues: CASSIGSREGEQFF. The CDR3 DNA reads as TGTGCCAGTAGTATAGGGAGTAGGGAGGGTGAGCAGTTCTTC.

To note about this clone: The junction and the germline gene differ at one end; a read error may be behind it. This chain links TRBV29-1 with TRBJ2-1; D possibly corresponds to TRBD2 (7 bases). Per the germline V gene, CDR1 is SQVTM and CDR2 is ANQGSEA. The CDR3 spans 15 residues. This chain's CDR3 is CSVEGGAGSYNEQFF. The CDR3 nucleotides read TGCAGCGTCGAAGGGGGGGCCGGCAGCTACAATGAGCAGTTCTTC.